This is a list of T cell receptor beta chains from one sample in a study of technical replicates of blood from several donors. Only in-frame clones appear in the TCRdb table, and some are missing; sequencing was by immunoSEQ multiplex PCR. Seen here are some 75,000 clones, about 96% observed once, and the top ten hold 0.31%. The sequenced sample was T cells isolated from PBMCs. The receptors here all came from a human donor in good health. The CDR3 runs from the conserved cysteine through the conserved F or W. The D gene is left open where the match is weak. Some rows have no size entry. The others give once, few or many, or a class for an expanded clone.

CDR3aa | CDR3nt | len | j_gene | d_gene | abundance | v_gene
CASSQDLGREVHGELFF | TGTGCCAGCAGCCAAGATCTCGGGCGGGAGGTTCACGGGGAGCTGTTTTTT | 17 | TRBJ2-2 | TRBD2 | once | TRBV4-2
CASSTPSGANVLTF | TGTGCCAGCAGCACCCCTAGTGGGGCCAACGTCCTGACTTTC | 14 | TRBJ2-6 | . | . | TRBV7-9
CASSRTQEVGGYTF | TGCGCCAGCAGCCGAACTCAAGAGGTTGGAGGCTACACCTTC | 14 | TRBJ1-2 | . | . | TRBV5-1
CASKSGQNTEAFF | TGTGCCAGCAAATCGGGACAGAACACTGAAGCTTTCTTT | 13 | TRBJ1-1 | . | . | TRBV7-9
CSVVGLAGGNEQFF | TGCAGCGTTGTGGGTCTAGCGGGAGGGAATGAGCAGTTCTTC | 14 | TRBJ2-1 | TRBD2 | . | TRBV29-1
CASSFEGTGELFF | TGTGCCAGCAGCTTTGAGGGCACCGGGGAGCTGTTTTTT | 13 | TRBJ2-2 | . | . | TRBV11-3
CASSLLTSTDTQYF | TGTGCCAGCAGTTTATTGACTAGCACAGATACGCAGTATTTT | 14 | TRBJ2-3 | . | . | TRBV28
CASSLEGTGVHGYTF | TGTGCCAGCAGCTTAGAAGGGACAGGGGTTCATGGCTACACCTTC | 15 | TRBJ1-2 | TRBD1 | once | TRBV7-9
CASKQTYEQYF | TGTGCCAGCAAACAAACCTACGAGCAGTACTTC | 11 | TRBJ2-7 | . | . | TRBV6-1
CASSSAGTSEAFF | TGTGCCAGCAGCTCAGCCGGGACATCGGAAGCTTTCTTT | 13 | TRBJ1-1 | . | . | TRBV7-6
CASRPNRERYNEQFF | TGTGCCAGCAGACCGAACCGGGAGAGGTACAATGAGCAGTTCTTC | 15 | TRBJ2-1 | . | . | TRBV5-4
CASSSGQGNTGELFF | TGTGCCAGCAGTTCGGGACAGGGAAACACCGGGGAGCTGTTTTTT | 15 | TRBJ2-2 | TRBD1 | . | TRBV28
CASSPIQVSSTDTQYF | TGTGCCAGTAGTCCCATACAAGTTTCTAGCACAGATACGCAGTATTTT | 16 | TRBJ2-3 | . | once | TRBV19
CASRSGTSGSYEQYF | TGTGCCAGCAGATCCGGGACTAGCGGATCCTACGAGCAGTACTTC | 15 | TRBJ2-7 | TRBD2 | . | TRBV6-6
CASSPALNTEAFF | TGTGCCAGCAGCCCCGCGCTGAACACTGAAGCTTTCTTT | 13 | TRBJ1-1 | . | few | TRBV7-9
CASRNAPGMANEQFF | TGTGCCAGCAGAAATGCTCCCGGGATGGCCAATGAGCAGTTCTTC | 15 | TRBJ2-1 | . | . | TRBV2
CASSPETDYNEQFF | TGCGCCAGCAGCCCCGAGACAGATTACAATGAGCAGTTCTTC | 14 | TRBJ2-1 | . | . | TRBV4-3